This TCR beta chain was sequenced during a study of preoperative IRX-2 immunotherapy in early breast cancer. Treatment indicated: preoperative locoregional IRX-2 cytokine immunotherapy. Preoperative locoregional IRX-2 cytokine immunotherapy was tested in the phase Ib source study. Germline-derived CDR1 and CDR2 are KGHSH and LQKENI. V trimming: 2 bases; J trimming: 10 bases; junction bases outside the gene matches: 7. The CDR3 is made up of 14 amino acids. Clones were read by immunoSEQ multiplex PCR, and TCRdb kept only the in-frame ones, dropping some. The table has under 45,000 clones, roughly 95% seen once; the top ten hold 1.6%.

J is TRBJ2-1 and V is TRBV18; 8 nucleotides line up with TRBD2. The sequence came from a human donor with breast cancer. Material: tumor tissue, obtained after IRX-2 immunotherapy. The CDR3 DNA is TGTGCCAGCTCACCAATTAGCGGGAAGGGCGAGCAGTTCTTC. Translating it yields CASSPISGKGEQFF.